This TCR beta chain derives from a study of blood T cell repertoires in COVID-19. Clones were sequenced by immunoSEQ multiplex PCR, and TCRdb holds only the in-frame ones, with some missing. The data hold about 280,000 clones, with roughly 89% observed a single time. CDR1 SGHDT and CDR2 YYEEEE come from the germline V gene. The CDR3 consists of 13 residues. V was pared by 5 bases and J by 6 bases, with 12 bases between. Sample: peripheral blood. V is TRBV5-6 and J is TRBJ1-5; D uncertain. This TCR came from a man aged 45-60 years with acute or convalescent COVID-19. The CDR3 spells CASSYLPGQPQHF. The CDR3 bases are TGTGCCAGCAGTTACTTGCCGGGTCAGCCCCAGCATTTT.